The clone carrying this T cell receptor beta chain is a singleton in its sample. These data originate in a study of chemoradiotherapy in HPV16-positive cancers. The data were produced by immunoSEQ multiplex PCR, yet TCRdb's version contains in-frame clones alone and is incomplete. The repertoire has about 29,000 clones, about 91% of them found once; the top ten carry 20% to 25%. The material was blood, obtained from a patient who underwent chemoradiotherapy. The clonotype originates from a human donor with HPV-associated anogenital cancer.

DNA of the CDR3: TGCGCCAGCAGCTTGGATTCGGGGGGCGCTTCCGGGGAGCTGTTTTTT. Translation: CASSLDSGGASGELFF. The rearrangement joins TRBV5-1 to TRBJ2-2; maybe TRBD2 (7 bases). The V gene lost 0 bases and the J gene lost 6 bases, with 15 bases spanning the gap. In germline, CDR1 is SGHRS, CDR2 YFSETQ. The CDR3 is 16 amino acids.